Listed below are T cell receptor beta chains from one sample, sequenced in a study of T cells after posttransplantation cyclophosphamide. Using immunoSEQ multiplex PCR, the repertoire was profiled, and TCRdb retains in-frame clones only, with some absent. Among just under 20,000 clones, about 90% were seen once, and the ten largest hold roughly 6.6%. This specimen consisted of PBMCs, obtained after allogeneic stem cell transplant with posttransplant cyclophosphamide. These receptors came from a female patient between 40 and 50 years old who received an allogeneic stem cell transplant from a related donor, was CMV-positive, and had no GVHD. A share of the T cells may be of graft donor origin. Both conserved end residues are part of each CDR3. Each record gives: V gene, J gene, D gene, clone size, CDR3 protein, CDR3 DNA. D genes are given only for firm matches. A clone size is listed for some rows: how often the clone was seen (once, few, many), or a class if it is expanded.

TRBV9	TRBJ1-5	-	-	CASSVSPDRDNGRLPQHF	TGTGCCAGCAGCGTATCCCCCGACCGGGACAATGGGCGTTTGCCCCAGCATTTT
TRBV7-9	TRBJ1-5	-	once	CASSLVGAGVGQPQHF	TGTGCCAGCAGCTTAGTCGGGGCAGGGGTGGGTCAGCCCCAGCATTTT
TRBV7-7	TRBJ2-6	TRBD2	-	CASSPRVSGRSGANVLTF	TGTGCTAGCAGCCCAAGAGTTAGCGGGCGAAGCGGGGCCAACGTCCTGACTTTC
TRBV15	TRBJ1-5	-	-	CATSRVGGGNRNQPQHF	TGTGCCACCAGCAGAGTGGGTGGCGGAAACCGAAATCAGCCCCAGCATTTT
TRBV6-1	TRBJ1-5	-	once	CASSDRYNQPQHF	TGTGCCAGCAGTGACAGGTACAATCAGCCCCAGCATTTT
TRBV6-5	TRBJ2-7	TRBD2	-	CASSYSSGLSYEQYF	TGTGCCAGCAGTTACTCTTCGGGACTATCCTACGAGCAGTACTTC
TRBV5-4	TRBJ2-1	TRBD2	once	CASSLVGLALDEQFF	TGTGCCAGCAGCTTGGTAGGACTAGCTCTCGATGAGCAGTTCTTC
TRBV28	TRBJ1-2	-	-	CASREPQGRYGYTF	TGTGCCAGCAGGGAACCGCAGGGTCGCTATGGCTACACCTTC
TRBV30	TRBJ2-1	-	once	CASTLFQANEQFF	TGTGCCTCCACCCTATTCCAGGCCAATGAGCAGTTCTTC
TRBV5-1	TRBJ2-1	-	-	CASSLGSEQFF	TGCGCCAGCAGCCTAGGATCTGAGCAGTTCTTC
TRBV7-3	TRBJ2-3	-	few	CASSMTGDSTDTQYF	TGTGCCAGCAGCATGACGGGGGATAGCACAGATACGCAGTATTTT
TRBV10-1	TRBJ2-7	-	-	CASSADSNYEQYF	TGCGCCAGCAGCGCCGACAGTAACTACGAGCAGTACTTC
TRBV7-2	TRBJ2-7	TRBD1	-	CASSSRTGDYEQYF	TGTGCCAGCAGCTCCCGGACAGGAGACTACGAGCAGTACTTC
TRBV5-5	TRBJ1-3	-	-	CASSLAADDSLTGNTIYF	TGTGCCAGCAGCTTGGCCGCGGATGATAGCCTGACTGGAAACACCATATATTTT
TRBV27	TRBJ2-1	-	once	CASSSWVGFNYNEQFF	TGTGCCAGCAGTTCTTGGGTGGGCTTTAACTACAATGAGCAGTTCTTC
TRBV27	TRBJ2-7	-	-	CASRASPYEQYF	TGTGCCAGCAGGGCCTCCCCCTACGAGCAGTACTTC
TRBV7-9	TRBJ2-2	-	few	CASSGRRAGNTGELFF	TGTGCCAGCAGCGGACGGAGGGCAGGGAACACCGGGGAGCTGTTTTTT
TRBV19	TRBJ2-3	-	-	CASSIEKVGTDTQYF	TGTGCCAGTAGTATTGAGAAAGTCGGCACAGATACGCAGTATTTT
TRBV4-1	TRBJ2-1	TRBD2	-	CASSPGAALGGDEQFF	TGCGCCAGCAGCCCGGGCGCTGCTTTGGGGGGGGATGAGCAGTTCTTC
TRBV5-1	TRBJ2-7	-	once	CASSLGPSAMYEQYF	TGCGCCAGCAGCTTGGGCCCCTCAGCGATGTACGAGCAGTACTTC
TRBV28	TRBJ2-7	TRBD2	-	CASTSGSYEQYF	TGTGCCAGCACTAGCGGATCCTACGAGCAGTACTTC
TRBV28	TRBJ2-1	-	few	CASSLVADGYNEQFF	TGTGCCAGCAGTTTAGTAGCGGATGGCTACAATGAGCAGTTCTTC
TRBV28	TRBJ2-1	-	-	CASSFLRGSVSGNEQFF	TGTGCCAGCAGTTTCCTAAGAGGGAGCGTGAGTGGAAATGAGCAGTTCTTC
TRBV27	TRBJ1-2	-	once	CASSLVGGYGYTF	TGTGCCAGCAGTTTAGTAGGAGGCTATGGCTACACCTTC
TRBV7-9	TRBJ2-5	-	-	CASSLSGIQETQYF	TGTGCCAGCAGCCTTAGCGGAATTCAAGAGACCCAGTACTTC
TRBV28	TRBJ1-2	-	-	CASSPNGDGYTF	TGTGCCAGCAGTCCGAACGGGGATGGCTACACCTTC
TRBV4-3	TRBJ2-1	-	-	CASSSSPQLPYNEQFF	TGCGCCAGCAGCTCAAGTCCCCAGTTGCCCTACAATGAGCAGTTCTTC
TRBV28	TRBJ2-5	-	-	CASCRSQEAQYF	TGTGCCAGCTGCCGATCACAAGAGGCCCAGTACTTC
TRBV6-5	TRBJ1-2	-	-	CASRLRGPEGYTF	TGTGCCAGCAGGCTCCGGGGTCCTGAGGGCTACACCTTC
TRBV28	TRBJ1-5	TRBD1	-	CASSFGGTGNQPQHF	TGTGCCAGCAGTTTCGGGGGGACAGGTAATCAGCCCCAGCATTTT
TRBV25-1	TRBJ2-1	TRBD2	-	CASSPAGGSYNEQFF	TGTGCCAGCAGCCCAGCGGGAGGGTCCTACAATGAGCAGTTCTTC
TRBV5-1	TRBJ2-7	-	-	CASSPAGTSYEQYF	TGCGCCAGCAGTCCAGCGGGGACATCCTACGAGCAGTACTTC
TRBV6-1	TRBJ2-7	TRBD2	-	CASTARLAGVYEQYF	TGTGCCAGCACCGCCAGACTAGCGGGAGTGTACGAGCAGTACTTC
TRBV28	TRBJ2-7	TRBD2	-	CASSLRLAGSEQYF	TGTGCCAGCAGTTTGAGACTAGCAGGCTCCGAGCAGTACTTC
TRBV18	TRBJ2-5	-	-	CASSPFLKETQYF	TGTGCCAGCTCACCATTCCTAAAAGAGACCCAGTACTTC
TRBV11-2	TRBJ2-7	-	-	CASSPTLTVHEQYF	TGTGCCAGCAGCCCGACCTTGACAGTCCACGAGCAGTACTTC
TRBV19	TRBJ2-7	TRBD2	-	CASRSTSGSSYEQYF	TGTGCCAGTAGATCTACTAGCGGAAGCTCCTACGAGCAGTACTTC
TRBV7-9	TRBJ2-3	TRBD2	-	CASSLSGLAATDTQYF	TGTGCCAGCAGCTTATCCGGACTAGCGGCCACAGATACGCAGTATTTT
TRBV19	TRBJ2-5	-	-	CASSIPSGETQYF	TGTGCCAGTAGTATCCCGAGTGGTGAGACCCAGTACTTC
TRBV5-4	TRBJ2-1	TRBD1	-	CASSLARGRYNEQFF	TGTGCCAGCAGCTTGGCCAGGGGGCGTTACAATGAGCAGTTCTTC
TRBV18	TRBJ1-2	-	-	CASSPEEMGGNGGYTF	TGTGCCAGCTCACCTGAGGAGATGGGAGGGAATGGCGGCTACACCTTC
TRBV10-2	TRBJ1-1	-	once	CASSGKSRRGGEGNTEAFF	TGCGCCAGCAGTGGAAAGTCGCGGCGGGGCGGAGAAGGGAACACTGAAGCTTTCTTT
TRBV30	TRBJ2-5	TRBD1	-	CAWTTPGGRETQYF	TGTGCCTGGACCACCCCAGGGGGTCGTGAGACCCAGTACTTC
TRBV5-1	TRBJ1-2	TRBD1	few	CASSDGTGFGGYTF	TGCGCCAGCAGCGACGGGACAGGCTTCGGTGGCTACACCTTC
TRBV28	TRBJ1-5	TRBD1	once	CASSADRGGYGQPQHF	TGTGCCAGCAGTGCTGACAGGGGGGGTTACGGTCAGCCCCAGCATTTT
TRBV7-9	TRBJ2-1	TRBD2	-	CASSLEGGLVIEQFF	TGTGCCAGCAGCTTAGAAGGTGGACTAGTTATTGAGCAGTTCTTC
TRBV30	TRBJ1-4	TRBD1	-	CAWSVGTGDSFNEKLFF	TGCGCCTGGAGTGTAGGTACGGGGGACAGCTTTAATGAAAAACTGTTTTTT
TRBV30	TRBJ2-2	-	-	CAWRIPWTDSRELFF	TGTGCCTGGAGGATCCCTTGGACAGATTCTCGGGAGCTGTTTTTT
TRBV19	TRBJ2-7	-	-	CASSIGGAAYEQYF	TGTGCCAGTAGTATTGGCGGGGCAGCCTACGAGCAGTACTTC
TRBV18	TRBJ1-4	-	-	CASSPLLYREAHEKLFF	TGTGCCAGCTCACCACTATTATACAGGGAAGCGCATGAAAAACTGTTTTTT
TRBV4-2	TRBJ2-2	TRBD1	-	CASSQDNQGAQSGELFF	TGTGCCAGCAGCCAAGATAACCAGGGGGCGCAAAGCGGGGAGCTGTTTTTT